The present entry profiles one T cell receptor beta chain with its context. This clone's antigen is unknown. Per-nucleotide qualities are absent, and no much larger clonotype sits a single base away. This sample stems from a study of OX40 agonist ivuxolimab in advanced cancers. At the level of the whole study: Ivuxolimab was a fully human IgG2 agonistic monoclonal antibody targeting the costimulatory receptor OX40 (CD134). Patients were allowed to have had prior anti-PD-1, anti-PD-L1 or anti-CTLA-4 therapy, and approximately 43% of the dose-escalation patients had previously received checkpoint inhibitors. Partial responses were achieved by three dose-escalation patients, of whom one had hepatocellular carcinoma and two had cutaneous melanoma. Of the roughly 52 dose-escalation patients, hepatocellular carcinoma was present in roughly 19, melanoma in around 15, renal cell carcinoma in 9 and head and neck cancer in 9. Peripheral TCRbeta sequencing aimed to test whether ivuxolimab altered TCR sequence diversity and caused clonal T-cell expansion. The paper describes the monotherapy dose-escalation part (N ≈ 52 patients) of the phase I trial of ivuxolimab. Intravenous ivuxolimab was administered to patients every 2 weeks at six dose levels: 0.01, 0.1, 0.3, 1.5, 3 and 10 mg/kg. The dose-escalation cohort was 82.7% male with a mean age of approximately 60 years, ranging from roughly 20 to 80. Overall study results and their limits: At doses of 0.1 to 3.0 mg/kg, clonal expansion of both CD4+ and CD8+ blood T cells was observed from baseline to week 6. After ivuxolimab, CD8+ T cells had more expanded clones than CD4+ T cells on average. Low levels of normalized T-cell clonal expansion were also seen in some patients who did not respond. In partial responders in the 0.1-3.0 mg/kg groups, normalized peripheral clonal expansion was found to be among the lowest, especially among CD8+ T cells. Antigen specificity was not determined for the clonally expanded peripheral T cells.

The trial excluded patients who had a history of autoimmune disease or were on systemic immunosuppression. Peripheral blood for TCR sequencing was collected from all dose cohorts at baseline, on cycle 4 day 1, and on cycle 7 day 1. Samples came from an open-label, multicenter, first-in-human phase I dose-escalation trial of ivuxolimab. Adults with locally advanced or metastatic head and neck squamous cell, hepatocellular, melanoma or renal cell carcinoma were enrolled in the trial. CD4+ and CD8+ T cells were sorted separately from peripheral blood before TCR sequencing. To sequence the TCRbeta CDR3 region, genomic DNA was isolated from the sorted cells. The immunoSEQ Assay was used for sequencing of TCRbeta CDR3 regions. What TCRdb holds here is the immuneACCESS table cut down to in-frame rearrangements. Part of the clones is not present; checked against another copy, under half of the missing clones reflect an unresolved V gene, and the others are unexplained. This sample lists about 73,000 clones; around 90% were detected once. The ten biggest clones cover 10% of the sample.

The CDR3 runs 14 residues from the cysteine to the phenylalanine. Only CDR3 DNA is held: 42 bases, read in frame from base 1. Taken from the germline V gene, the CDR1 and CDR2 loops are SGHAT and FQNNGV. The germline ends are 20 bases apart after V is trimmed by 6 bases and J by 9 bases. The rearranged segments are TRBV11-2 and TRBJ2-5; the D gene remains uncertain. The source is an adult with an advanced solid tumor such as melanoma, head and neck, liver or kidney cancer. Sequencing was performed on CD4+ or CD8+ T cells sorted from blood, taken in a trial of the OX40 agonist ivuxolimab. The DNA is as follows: TGTGCCAGCAGTCAAACGGGCCCTCCGATGGCCCAGTACTTC. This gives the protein CASSQTGPPMAQYF.